This TCR beta chain originates from a study of shared clonotypes between healthy human individuals. Study as a whole: Contributing individuals were a couple of females and a few males aged 18 to 49. Study-level results: Blood was the sole source, and tissue repertoires probably differ.

Clones were sequenced by immunoSEQ multiplex PCR, and TCRdb holds only the in-frame ones, with some missing. There are about 1.1 million clones in the sample; 77% occur only once, and about 0.94% lies in the top ten. V was cut by 6 bases and J by 5 bases, with 10 bases left in between. The CDR3 runs to 11 residues. Germline-derived CDR1 and CDR2 are DFQATT and SNEGSKA (reference sequence). Notes on this clone: The target antigen is unknown. Distinct nucleotide sequences in the sample also encode this CDR3.

The sample was memory CD4+ T cells from PBMCs. Subset specified: CD45RA-negative fraction. The sequence came from a man between 18 and 35 years old in good health. Some clones in this sample may be carry-over from other donors' samples. The rearrangement joins TRBV20-1 to TRBJ1-2, with D perhaps TRBD1 (5 bases). Here the CDR3 reads CSAGQEYGYTF. In nucleotides, the CDR3 is TGCAGTGCGGGGCAGGAGTATGGCTACACCTTC.